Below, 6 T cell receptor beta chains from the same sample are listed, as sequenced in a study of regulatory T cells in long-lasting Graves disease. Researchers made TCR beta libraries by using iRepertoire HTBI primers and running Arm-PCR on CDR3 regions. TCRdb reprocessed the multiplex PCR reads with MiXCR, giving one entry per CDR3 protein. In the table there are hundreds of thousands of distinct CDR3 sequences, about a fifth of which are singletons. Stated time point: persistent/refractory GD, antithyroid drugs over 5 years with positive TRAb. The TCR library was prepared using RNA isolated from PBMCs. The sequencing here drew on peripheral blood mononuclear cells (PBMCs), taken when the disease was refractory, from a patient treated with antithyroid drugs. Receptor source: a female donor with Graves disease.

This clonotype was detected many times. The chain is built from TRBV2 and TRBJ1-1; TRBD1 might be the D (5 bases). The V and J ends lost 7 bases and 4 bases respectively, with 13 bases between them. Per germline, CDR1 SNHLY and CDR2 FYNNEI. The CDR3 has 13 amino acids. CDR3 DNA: TGTGCCAGCAATCGGGGGTCGGGCACTGAAGCTTTCTTT. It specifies CASNRGSGTEAFF.

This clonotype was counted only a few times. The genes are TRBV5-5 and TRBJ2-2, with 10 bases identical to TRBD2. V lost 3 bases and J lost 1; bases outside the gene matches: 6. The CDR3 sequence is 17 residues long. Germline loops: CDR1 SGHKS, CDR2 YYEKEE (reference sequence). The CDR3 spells CASSSTSGALNTGELFF. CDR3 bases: TGTGCCAGCAGCTCCACTAGCGGGGCCTTGAACACCGGGGAGCTGTTTTTT.

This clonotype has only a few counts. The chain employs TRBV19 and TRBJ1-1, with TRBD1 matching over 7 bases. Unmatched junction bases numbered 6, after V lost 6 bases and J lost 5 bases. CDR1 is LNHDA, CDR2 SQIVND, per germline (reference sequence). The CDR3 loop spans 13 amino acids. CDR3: CASRSQGTTEAFF. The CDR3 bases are TGTGCCAGTAGGTCACAGGGGACGACTGAAGCTTTCTTT.

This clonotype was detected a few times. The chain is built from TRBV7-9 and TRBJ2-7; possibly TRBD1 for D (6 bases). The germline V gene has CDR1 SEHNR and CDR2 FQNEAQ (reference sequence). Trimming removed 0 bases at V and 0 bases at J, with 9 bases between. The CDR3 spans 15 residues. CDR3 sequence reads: CASSLALGASYEQYF. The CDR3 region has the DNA TGTGCCAGCAGCTTAGCCCTGGGGGCCTCCTACGAGCAGTACTTC.

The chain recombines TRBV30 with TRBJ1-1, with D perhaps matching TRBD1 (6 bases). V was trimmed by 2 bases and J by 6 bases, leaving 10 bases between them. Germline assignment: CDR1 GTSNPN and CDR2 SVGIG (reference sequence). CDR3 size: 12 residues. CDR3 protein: CAWSRGPPEAFF. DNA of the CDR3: TGTGCCTGGAGTCGGGGGCCCCCTGAAGCTTTCTTT.

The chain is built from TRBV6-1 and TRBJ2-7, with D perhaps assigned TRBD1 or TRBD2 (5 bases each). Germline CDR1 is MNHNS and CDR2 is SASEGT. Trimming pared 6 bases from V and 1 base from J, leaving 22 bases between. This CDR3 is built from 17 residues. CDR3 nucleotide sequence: TGTGCCAGCAGGCGATTTGGAGTGGGACCCGGATCCTACGAGCAGTACTTC. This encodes CASRRFGVGPGSYEQYF.